One and the same sample provided the 3 T cell receptor beta chains below, sequenced in a study of CD8 T cells in ankylosing spondylitis. MiXCR was run by TCRdb on the 5' RACE reads, yielding one entry per CDR3 protein. This sample has 200,000 to 250,000 distinct CDR3 sequences; roughly 26% occur once, and the top ten carry more than 6.5%. Sequenced sample: blood, either unsorted or a sorted T cell fraction (not recorded which). These TCRs come from a male donor with ankylosing spondylitis or in good health (not recorded which).

The chain links TRBV7-6 to TRBJ2-2, with 13 bases identical to TRBD2. The V segment lost 1 base and the J segment 6 bases; nucleotides outside the gene matches: 8. CDR3 size: 18 residues. The germline CDR1 and CDR2 sequences are SGHVS and FNYEAQ. The DNA for the CDR3 is TGTGCCAGCAGCTTAGTACGGACTAGCGGGAGCAGCGCCGGGGAGCTGTTTTTT. As protein: CASSLVRTSGSSAGELFF.

The chain recombines TRBV19 with TRBJ2-7; perhaps TRBD1 as D (5 bases). Deletions cut 3 bases from V and 5 bases from J, with 17 bases between. The germline V gene encodes CDR1 LNHDA and CDR2 SQIVND (reference sequence). The CDR3 is made up of 15 amino acids. The CDR3 sequence is CASSIRSWGADEQYF. The DNA of the CDR3 is TGTGCCAGTAGTATTCGCTCCTGGGGCGCGGACGAGCAGTACTTC.

The count of this clonotype is one. This chain joins TRBV5-1 and TRBJ2-1; D gene ambiguous. V lost 0 bases and J lost 5, with 12 bases in between. The length of the CDR3 is 15 residues. CDR1 is SGHRS and CDR2 is YFSETQ in the germline V gene. The CDR3 DNA is TGCGCCAGCAGCTTGGCCTCCAAGTTGGACAATGAGCAGTTCTTC. It is translated as CASSLASKLDNEQFF.